This TCR beta chain was identified in a study of T cells expressing NK-cell markers. In the study overall: Researchers got TCR beta repertoires out of sorted CD3+CD56+NKG2C+, CD3+CD56+NKG2C- and CD3+CD56-NKG2C+ T cells.

This CDR3 is built from 12 residues. Germline values: CDR1 LNHNV, CDR2 YYDKDF (reference sequence). The authors made TCR beta cDNA libraries by 5'RACE template switching. This switching added a universal primer site and UMIs. TCRdb processed the 5' RACE reads again and assigns one entry to each CDR3 protein, with no DNA. This listing includes over 200,000 distinct CDR3 sequences. Worth noting for this clonotype: What it recognizes is unknown.

Study-level results: There were several donors in whom these clonotypes also led the CD3+CD56-NKG2C+ fraction.

Source material: blood T cells: a sorted CD56 or NKG2C T cell subset, CD4+ or CD8+ T cells, or bulk PBMC T cells (not recorded which). The chain uses TRBV15 and TRBJ2-7. The clonotype comes from a man aged 18 to 29 in good health. The CDR3 loop reads CATSREGYEQYF.